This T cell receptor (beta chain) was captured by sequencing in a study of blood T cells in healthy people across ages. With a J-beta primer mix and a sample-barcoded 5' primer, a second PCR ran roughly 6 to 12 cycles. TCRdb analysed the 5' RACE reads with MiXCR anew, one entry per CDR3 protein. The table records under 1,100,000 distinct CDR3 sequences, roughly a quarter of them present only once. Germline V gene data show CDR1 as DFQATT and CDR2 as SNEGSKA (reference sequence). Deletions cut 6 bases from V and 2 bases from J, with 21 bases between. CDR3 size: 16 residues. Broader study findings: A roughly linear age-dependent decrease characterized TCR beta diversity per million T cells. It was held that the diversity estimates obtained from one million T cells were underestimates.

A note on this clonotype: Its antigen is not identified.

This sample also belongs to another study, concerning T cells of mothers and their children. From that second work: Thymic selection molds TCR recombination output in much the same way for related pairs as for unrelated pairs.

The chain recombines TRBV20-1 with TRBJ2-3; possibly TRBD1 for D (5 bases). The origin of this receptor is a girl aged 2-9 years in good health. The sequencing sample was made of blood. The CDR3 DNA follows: TGCAGTGCGGACCACCCGACAGAGAAACTCACAGATACGCAGTATTTT. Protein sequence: CSADHPTEKLTDTQYF.